The 29 T cell receptor beta chains in this list originate from one sample, sequenced in a study of PD-1 blockade in classical Hodgkin lymphoma (TCRdb year 2020). The time point tag for this specimen amounts to: cycle 4 day 1 (C4D1), after about 6 weeks of nivolumab. Every trial patient had relapsed after autologous stem cell transplantation, and cohorts A, B and C differed in prior brentuximab vedotin exposure. Library prep was done by the immunoSEQ multiplex PCR assay. TCRdb took over this immuneACCESS table, retaining in-frame rearrangements with V and J assigned. Such tables are incomplete; in checked studies, under half of the missing clones stem from an unresolved V gene, and the remainder is unexplained. This sample gives under 80,000 clones in total; roughly nine tenths of them show up just once. The ten most abundant clones make up around 8.1% of the sample. Sequencing was performed on peripheral blood mononuclear cells (PBMCs), taken before the fourth cycle of nivolumab. The receptors stem from a human donor with classical Hodgkin lymphoma.

The chain employs TRBV27 and TRBJ2-3; no reliable D call. The length of the CDR3 is 16 residues. V was pared by 3 bases and J by 0 bases, with 13 bases between. The germline V gene has CDR1 MNHEY and CDR2 SMNVEV (reference sequence). This CDR3 is CASSLFFPESTDTQYF. In DNA, the CDR3 is TGTGCCAGCAGTTTGTTCTTCCCGGAGAGCACAGATACGCAGTATTTT.

This clone was recorded once. This sequence joins TRBV5-1 and TRBJ2-5; 9 bases are shared with TRBD1. Germline V lookup: CDR1 SGHRS, CDR2 YFSETQ. The CDR3 extends over 15 amino acids. V shed 0 bases, J shed 5 bases, and the junction held 5 bases outside the gene matches. The CDR3 DNA sequence: TGCGCCAGCAGCTTGGCAGGACAGGGGACGGAGACCCAGTACTTC. It yields the protein CASSLAGQGTETQYF.

The rearrangement joins TRBV18 to TRBJ2-7, with unresolved D. Germline lookup yields CDR1 KGHSH and CDR2 LQKENI. CDR3 size: 12 residues. V lost 5 bases and J lost 10, with 15 bases in between. Written as DNA, the CDR3 is TGTGCCAGCTCATTACATAACGCCCGACAGTACTTC. Its protein product is CASSLHNARQYF.

This chain uses TRBV27 with TRBJ1-1, with D perhaps TRBD1 (6 bases). The germline V gene has CDR1 MNHEY and CDR2 SMNVEV (reference sequence). Trimming left V 3 bases short and J 2 bases short, with 16 bases between. The CDR3 loop spans 16 amino acids. CDR3 region: CASSLGGAPGNTEAFF. CDR3 nucleotide sequence: TGTGCCAGCAGTTTGGGGGGGGCGCCGGGAAACACTGAAGCTTTCTTT.

The rearrangement uses TRBV21-1 and TRBJ1-4. TRBV21-1 is a pseudogene. There are 12 residues in the CDR3. The CDR3 here is CASSRGVGGLFF. CDR3 nucleotide sequence: TGTGCCAGCAGCAGGGGGGTCGGAGGACTGTTTTTT.

The gene calls are TRBV27 and TRBJ1-4, with 9 bases aligning to TRBD1. This CDR3 comprises 17 residues. Per the germline V gene, CDR1 is MNHEY and CDR2 is SMNVEV (reference sequence). V was pared by 2 bases and J by 7 bases, with 11 bases of the junction left unmatched. CDR3 nucleotides: TGTGCCAGCAGTTTAAGAGGTGTCGACAGGGGGGGTGAAAAACTGTTTTTT. This gives the protein CASSLRGVDRGGEKLFF.

V is TRBV14 and J is TRBJ2-3; no clear D gene. The CDR3 spans 13 residues. Deletions cut 3 bases from V and 4 bases from J, with 8 bases between. Germline loops: CDR1 SGHDN, CDR2 FVKESK. Here the CDR3 DNA reads TGTGCCAGCAGCCAGGGGTTGGCAGATACGCAGTATTTT. Amino acids: CASSQGLADTQYF.

This clone has a single count. J is TRBJ1-1 and V is TRBV18; D unresolved. Germline V gives CDR1 KGHSH, CDR2 LQKENI. The length of the CDR3 is 13 residues. Trimming shortened V by 1 base and J by 1 base, and 4 bases separated the two germline ends. The CDR3 DNA reads as TGTGCCAGCTCACCACAGGGGAACACTGAAGCTTTCTTT. Its protein is CASSPQGNTEAFF.

This rearrangement joins TRBV4-1 to TRBJ2-3; D tentatively reads TRBD1 or TRBD2 (5 bases each). The V gene lost 2 bases and the J gene lost 3 bases, with 12 bases spanning the gap. Germline V gene sequence: CDR1 MGHRA, CDR2 YSYEKL. There are 15 residues in the CDR3. CDR3 protein: CASSQLGAATDTQYF. The DNA for the CDR3 is TGCGCCAGCAGCCAACTCGGGGCAGCAACAGATACGCAGTATTTT.

V usage is TRBV7-3 and J usage is TRBJ1-6, with D hard to call. The germline CDR1 and CDR2 sequences are SGHTA and FQGTGA. With 0 bases removed from V and 7 bases from J, the gap between germline ends came to 16 bases. The CDR3 loop spans 17 amino acids. The CDR3 DNA reads as TGTGCCAGCAGCTTAACCGGGTCAGGCCTACTAAATTCACCCCTCCACTTT. Residues: CASSLTGSGLLNSPLHF. Variable domain in full (rest from reference TRBV7-3 and TRBJ1-6): GAGVSQTPSNKVTEKGKYVELRCDPISGHTALYWYRQSLGQGPEFLIYFQGTGAADDSGLPNDRFFAVRPEGSVSTLKIQRTERGDSAVYLCASSLTGSGLLNSPLHFGNGTRLTVT.

The chain employs TRBV5-1 and TRBJ2-3, with D uncertain. V dropped 0 bases and J dropped 0 bases, with 5 bases sitting between them. The CDR3 loop spans 14 amino acids. Germline V CDR1 and CDR2: SGHRS, YFSETQ. CDR3 DNA: TGCGCCAGCAGCTTGGCGACTAGCACAGATACGCAGTATTTT. Its translation: CASSLATSTDTQYF.

The V gene is TRBV6-5, the J gene TRBJ1-1; D might be TRBD1 (6 bases). The germline V gene encodes CDR1 MNHEY and CDR2 SVGAGI. This CDR3 has 13 amino acids. V lost 5 bases to trimming and J lost 1 base, with 8 bases between them. Here the CDR3 reads CASSKTGNTEAFF. The CDR3 DNA reads as TGTGCCAGCAGTAAGACAGGGAACACTGAAGCTTTCTTT.

Comments on this clone: The same CDR3 arises from other DNA sequences in this sample as well. The V gene is TRBV5-1, the J gene TRBJ2-2; 7 nucleotides agree with TRBD2. J was trimmed by 4 bases and V by 0 bases; bases with no gene match: 3. CDR3 length: 15 amino acids. Germline V gene data show CDR1 as SGHRS and CDR2 as YFSETQ. CDR3: CASSLAGEGTGELFF. The CDR3 coding sequence is TGCGCCAGCAGCTTGGCCGGGGAGGGCACCGGGGAGCTGTTTTTT.

The chain has TRBV11-3 and TRBJ2-1; TRBD2 agrees at 7 bases. The CDR3 spans 17 residues. Trimming cost V 3 bases and J 0 bases; bases outside gene matches: 8. Germline loops: CDR1 SGHNT, CDR2 YENEEA. The CDR3 region has the DNA TGTGCCAGCAGCTTCAACCGCGGGGGACTCTCCTACAATGAGCAGTTCTTC. It specifies CASSFNRGGLSYNEQFF.

This chain uses TRBV6-5 with TRBJ1-1; 7 nucleotides match TRBD1. Germline V gene sequence: CDR1 MNHEY, CDR2 SVGAGI. The CDR3 is made up of 14 amino acids. The V segment lost 6 bases and the J segment 0 bases; nucleotides outside the gene matches: 4. The CDR3 coding sequence is TGTGCCAGCAGCCGGACAGGCTTGAACACTGAAGCTTTCTTT. As protein: CASSRTGLNTEAFF.

This chain links TRBV2 with TRBJ2-7; D is tentatively TRBD1 or TRBD2 (5 bases each). This CDR3 spans 17 amino acids. Trimming stripped 2 bases from V and 4 bases from J, with 21 bases between. Germline CDR1 is SNHLY and CDR2 is FYNNEI. CDR3 coding DNA: TGTGCCAGCAGTGAAAGGGGCTTTGGGACGTCAGTTTACGAGCAGTACTTC. Protein product: CASSERGFGTSVYEQYF.

The rearrangement links TRBV6-5 to TRBJ2-7; 9 bases agree with TRBD1. This CDR3 has 15 amino acids. Germline V gene sequence: CDR1 MNHEY, CDR2 SVGAGI. V lost 6 bases and J lost 6; bases outside the gene matches: 12. The DNA of the CDR3 is TGTGCCAGCAGCGAGCCAGACAGGGGGTTTGGCGAGCAGTACTTC. Translation gives CASSEPDRGFGEQYF.

This chain connects TRBV5-1 to TRBJ2-5; D unresolved. Germline V gives CDR1 SGHRS, CDR2 YFSETQ. The length of the CDR3 is 14 residues. V was clipped by 4 bases and J by 5 bases, with 15 bases between them. CDR3 DNA: TGCGCCAGCAGCCGCGCTGCGGTTGGGGAGACCCAGTACTTC. This gives the protein CASSRAAVGETQYF. Supplemented by reference TRBV5-1 and TRBJ2-5, the full variable domain reads KAGVTQTPRYLIKTRGQQVTLSCSPISGHRSVSWYQQTPGQGLQFLFEYFSETQRNKGNFPGRFSGRQFSNSRSEMNVSTLELGDSALYLCASSRAAVGETQYFGPGTRLLVL.

The gene calls are TRBV6-6 and TRBJ1-2; 7 bases agree with TRBD1. This CDR3 has 16 residues. Germline V gives CDR1 MNHNY, CDR2 SVGAGI (reference sequence). The V and J ends lost 10 bases and 0 bases, in that order; junction bases with no gene match: 14. CDR3 residues: CATDITGTEANYGYTF. The DNA for the CDR3 is TGTGCCACCGACATTACCGGGACAGAAGCTAACTATGGCTACACCTTC.

This sequence joins TRBV13 and TRBJ1-3; D remains ambiguous. Trimming stripped 3 bases from V and 8 bases from J, with 14 bases between. Germline CDR1 reads PRHDT; CDR2 reads FYEKMQ (reference sequence). The CDR3 length is 14 residues. The CDR3 DNA follows: TGTGCCAGCAGCTTGAGTTCTAGTACAGACACCATATATTTT. Its protein is CASSLSSSTDTIYF. Supplemented by reference TRBV13 and TRBJ1-3, the full variable domain reads AAGVIQSPRHLIKEKRETATLKCYPIPRHDTVYWYQQGPGQDPQFLISFYEKMQSDKGSIPDRFSAQQFSDYHSELNMSSLELGDSALYFCASSLSSSTDTIYFGEGSWLTVV.

This rearrangement joins TRBV19 to TRBJ1-6, with TRBD1 identical over 10 bases. V lost 4 bases and J lost 4; bases outside the gene matches: 4. The CDR3 is made up of 16 amino acids. Germline CDR1 is LNHDA and CDR2 is SQIVND (reference sequence). CDR3 sequence reads: CASSKAGQGYNSPLHF. In DNA form, the CDR3 reads TGTGCCAGTAGTAAGGCGGGACAGGGGTATAATTCACCCCTCCACTTT.

This clone was recorded only once. CDR3 sequence reads: CASSYQGVGTEAFF. Here the CDR3 DNA reads TGTGCCAGCAGTTACCAGGGGGTCGGTACTGAAGCTTTCTTT. V gene TRBV6-6 combines with J gene TRBJ1-1, with TRBD1 matching 7 bases. Losses at the gene ends were 2 bases for V and 5 bases for J; bases not matched to a gene: 5. CDR1 and CDR2 (germline): MNHNY, SVGAGI (reference sequence). The CDR3 runs 14 residues.

This clone was observed a single time. The genes are TRBV9 and TRBJ2-5; the match to TRBD2 covers 8 bases. V shed 1 base, J shed 3 bases, and the junction held 8 bases outside the gene matches. This CDR3 spans 16 amino acids. CDR1 SGDLS and CDR2 YYNGEE come from the germline V gene. CDR3 sequence: CASSVRPTSGEETQYF. Written as DNA, the CDR3 is TGTGCCAGCAGCGTACGCCCAACTAGCGGCGAAGAGACCCAGTACTTC.

V is TRBV9 and J is TRBJ1-2; 7 positions match TRBD1. This CDR3 is built from 14 residues. Germline V gene lookup returns CDR1 SGDLS and CDR2 YYNGEE. V trimming: 4 bases; J trimming: 7 bases; junction bases outside the gene matches: 10. The chain's CDR3 is CASSFRDSLSGYTF. The CDR3 DNA follows: TGTGCCAGCAGCTTCCGGGACAGCCTTTCTGGCTACACCTTC. Using reference TRBV9 and TRBJ1-2 for the parts outside the CDR3, the full variable domain is DSGVTQTPKHLITATGQRVTLRCSPRSGDLSVYWYQQSLDQGLQFLIQYYNGEERAKGNILERFSAQQFPDLHSELNLSSLELGDSALYFCASSFRDSLSGYTFGSGTRLTVV.

This clone appeared a single time. V gene TRBV5-1 combines with J gene TRBJ1-5; 7 nucleotides line up with TRBD1. The J segment lost 4 bases and the V segment lost 4 bases, leaving 5 bases of the junction unmatched. From germline, CDR1 is SGHRS and CDR2 YFSETQ. This CDR3 region has 14 residues. CDR3 nucleotide sequence: TGCGCCAGCAGCCCCGGGACAGAGAATCAGCCCCAGCATTTT. It translates to CASSPGTENQPQHF.

Note on this clone: This same CDR3 is encoded by further DNA sequences in the sample. This CDR3 is CASSVGPNYGYTF. The CDR3 nucleotides are TGTGCCAGCAGCGTAGGACCGAACTATGGCTACACCTTC. J is TRBJ1-2 and V is TRBV9; no definite D call. V gave up 0 bases and J gave up 2 bases, with 5 bases separating them. Germline V lookup: CDR1 SGDLS, CDR2 YYNGEE. This CDR3 is 13 amino acids long.

The chain combines TRBV6-6 with TRBJ1-4; D remains unclear. The CDR3 loop spans 12 amino acids. V lost 6 bases and J lost 6, with 8 bases in between. CDR1 is MNHNY and CDR2 is SVGAGI in the germline V gene (reference sequence). The CDR3 DNA reads as TGTGCCAGCAGATGGGGATATGAAAAACTGTTTTTT. Its protein product is CASRWGYEKLFF.

The chain recombines TRBV18 with TRBJ1-1, with 7 bases matching TRBD1. This CDR3 region has 13 residues. Germline V gene sequence: CDR1 KGHSH, CDR2 LQKENI. V gave up 4 bases and J gave up 7 bases; unmatched junction bases: 6. The CDR3 sequence: CASSRGQELEAFF. CDR3 DNA sequence: TGTGCCAGCTCACGCGGACAGGAACTTGAAGCTTTCTTT.

V gene TRBV7-3 combines with J gene TRBJ1-1; D gene unclear. The V end lost 5 bases, the J end lost 2 bases, and 15 bases lay between the germline ends. CDR1 SGHTA and CDR2 FQGTGA come from the germline V gene. This CDR3 comprises 15 residues. CDR3 nucleotides: TGTGCCAGCAGCCCTACCAACCGGGGTAACACTGAAGCTTTCTTT. Protein sequence: CASSPTNRGNTEAFF.